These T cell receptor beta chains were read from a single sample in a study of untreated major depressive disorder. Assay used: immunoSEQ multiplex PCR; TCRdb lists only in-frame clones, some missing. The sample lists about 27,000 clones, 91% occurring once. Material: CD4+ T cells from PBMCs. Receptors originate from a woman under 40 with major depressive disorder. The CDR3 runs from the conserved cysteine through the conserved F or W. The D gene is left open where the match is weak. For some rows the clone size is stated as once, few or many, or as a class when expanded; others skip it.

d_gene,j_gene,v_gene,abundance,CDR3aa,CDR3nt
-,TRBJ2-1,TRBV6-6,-,CASSYSTYNEQFF,TGTGCCAGCAGTTACTCGACCTACAATGAGCAGTTCTTC
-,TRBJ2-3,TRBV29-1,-,CSGITGTDTQYF,TGCAGCGGCATAACAGGGACAGATACGCAGTATTTT
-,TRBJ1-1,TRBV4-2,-,CASSQDSQTGNGGEAFF,TGTGCCAGCAGCCAAGATTCCCAGACAGGAAACGGCGGTGAAGCTTTCTTT
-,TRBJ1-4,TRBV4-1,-,CASSLLWPTTNEKLFF,TGCGCCAGCAGCCTCTTATGGCCTACAACTAATGAAAAACTGTTTTTT
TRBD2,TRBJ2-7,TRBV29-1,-,CSAQEVRGSFHEQYF,TGCAGCGCCCAAGAGGTACGCGGGAGTTTCCACGAGCAGTACTTC
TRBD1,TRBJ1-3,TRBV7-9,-,CASSVQGAISGNTIYF,TGTGCCAGCAGCGTCCAGGGGGCGATCTCTGGAAACACCATATATTTT
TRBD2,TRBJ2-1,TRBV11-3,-,CASSWNSGSRARRDEQFF,TGTGCCAGCAGCTGGAATAGCGGGAGTAGGGCCCGTAGGGATGAGCAGTTCTTC
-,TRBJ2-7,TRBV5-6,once,CASSWGVRPTSTEQYF,TGTGCCAGCAGCTGGGGGGTGAGACCGACCTCGACCGAGCAGTACTTC
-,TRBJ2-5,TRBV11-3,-,CASSLEAGGQETQYF,TGTGCCAGCAGCTTAGAGGCCGGGGGCCAAGAGACCCAGTACTTC
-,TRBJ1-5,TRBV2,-,CASSYVTGGQPQHF,TGTGCCAGCAGTTACGTAACAGGCGGCCAGCCCCAGCATTTT
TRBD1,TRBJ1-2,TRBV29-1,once,CSAGDRYGYTF,TGCAGCGCTGGGGACAGGTATGGCTACACCTTC
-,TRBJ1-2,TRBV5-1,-,CASRNPGDAGYTF,TGCGCCAGCAGGAACCCAGGCGACGCTGGCTACACCTTC
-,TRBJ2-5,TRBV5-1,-,CASSFGGAKETQYF,TGCGCCAGCAGCTTCGGGGGAGCAAAGGAGACCCAGTACTTC
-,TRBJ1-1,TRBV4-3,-,CASSQDGAGSEAFF,TGCGCCAGCAGCCAAGATGGGGCAGGGTCAGAAGCTTTCTTT
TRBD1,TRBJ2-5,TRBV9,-,CASSSWTGVGETQYF,TGTGCCAGCAGCTCTTGGACAGGGGTAGGAGAGACCCAGTACTTC
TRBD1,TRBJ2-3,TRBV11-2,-,CASSAIRQGRMQYF,TGTGCCAGCAGCGCGATCAGACAGGGAAGAATGCAGTATTTT
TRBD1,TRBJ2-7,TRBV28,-,CASRPSTGGYEQYF,TGTGCCAGCAGGCCGTCGACAGGGGGCTACGAGCAGTACTTC
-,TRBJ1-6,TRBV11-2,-,CASRRPGQRNSPLHF,TGTGCCAGCAGACGTCCAGGGCAACGTAATTCACCCCTCCACTTT
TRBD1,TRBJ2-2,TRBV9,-,CASSVASDRVIGELFF,TGTGCCAGCAGCGTAGCATCAGACAGGGTCATCGGGGAGCTGTTTTTT
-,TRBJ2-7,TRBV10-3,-,CAIAAGMSEQYF,TGTGCCATCGCCGCGGGGATGAGCGAGCAGTACTTC
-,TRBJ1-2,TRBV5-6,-,CASSLIGLTLTF,TGTGCCAGCAGCTTGATAGGACTGACCCTCACCTTC
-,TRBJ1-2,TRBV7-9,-,CASSLREGEVYGYTF,TGTGCCAGCAGCTTACGGGAGGGCGAAGTATATGGCTACACCTTC
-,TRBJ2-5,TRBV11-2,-,CASTSEARETQYF,TGTGCCAGCACCTCCGAGGCCCGAGAGACCCAGTACTTC
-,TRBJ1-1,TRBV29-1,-,CSVSTPDRRGVTEAFF,TGCAGCGTATCTACTCCGGACCGGAGGGGTGTCACTGAAGCTTTCTTT
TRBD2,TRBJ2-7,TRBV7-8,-,CASSPRPGGRTYEQYF,TGTGCCAGCAGCCCCCGCCCCGGCGGGAGGACCTACGAGCAGTACTTC
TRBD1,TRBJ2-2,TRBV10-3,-,CAISELGTGEAGELFF,TGTGCCATCAGTGAGCTGGGGACAGGGGAGGCCGGGGAGCTGTTTTTT
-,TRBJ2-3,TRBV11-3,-,CASSTTRGTQYF,TGTGCCAGCAGCACGACTAGGGGTACGCAGTATTTT
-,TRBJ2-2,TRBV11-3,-,CASSTRPTGELFF,TGTGCCAGCAGTACCCGCCCCACCGGGGAGCTGTTTTTT
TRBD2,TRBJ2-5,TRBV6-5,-,CASSYPSGGKVTQYF,TGTGCCAGCAGTTACCCTAGCGGGGGGAAGGTGACCCAGTACTTC
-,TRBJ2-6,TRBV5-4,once,CASSYRVSGANVLTF,TGTGCCAGCAGCTACAGGGTTTCTGGGGCCAACGTCCTGACTTTC
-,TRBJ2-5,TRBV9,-,CASSGGQETQYF,TGTGCCAGCAGCGGTGGGCAGGAGACCCAGTACTTC
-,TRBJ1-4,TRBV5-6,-,CASSMTMEKLFF,TGTGCCAGCAGCATGACAATGGAAAAACTGTTTTTT
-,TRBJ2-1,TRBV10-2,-,CASSGNMRFSYNEQFF,TGCGCCAGCAGTGGGAACATGAGATTCTCCTACAATGAGCAGTTCTTC
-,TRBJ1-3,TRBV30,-,CAWKRRGSGNTIYF,TGTGCCTGGAAGCGGCGGGGCTCTGGAAACACCATATATTTT
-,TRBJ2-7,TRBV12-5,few,CASGLTVWGPTYEQYF,TGTGCTAGTGGTTTGACTGTGTGGGGGCCAACCTACGAGCAGTACTTC
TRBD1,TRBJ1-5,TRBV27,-,CASDVENRDSGPYSNQPQHF,TGTGCCAGCGACGTGGAAAACCGGGACAGCGGCCCTTATAGCAATCAGCCCCAGCATTTT
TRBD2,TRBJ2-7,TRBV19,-,CASSLAGGYEQYF,TGTGCCAGTTCACTAGCGGGAGGATACGAGCAGTACTTC
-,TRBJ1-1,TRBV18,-,CASSPPLVNTEAFF,TGTGCCAGCTCACCACCGTTGGTTAACACTGAAGCTTTCTTT
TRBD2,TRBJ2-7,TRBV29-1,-,CSGTSGSYEQYF,TGCAGCGGGACTAGCGGCTCCTACGAGCAGTACTTC
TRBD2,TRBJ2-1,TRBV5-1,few,CASRASGKQFF,TGCGCCAGCAGGGCTAGCGGAAAGCAGTTCTTC
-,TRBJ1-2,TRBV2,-,CASSEDGPYGYTF,TGTGCCAGCAGTGAGGACGGACCTTATGGCTACACCTTC
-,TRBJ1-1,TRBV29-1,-,CSVDRGNTEAFF,TGCAGCGTTGACAGGGGGAACACTGAAGCTTTCTTT
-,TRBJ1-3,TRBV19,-,CASRALAGSGNTIYF,TGTGCCAGTAGGGCCCTGGCTGGCTCTGGAAACACCATATATTTT
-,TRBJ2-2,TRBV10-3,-,CAISESLGARAGELFF,TGTGCCATCAGTGAGTCTTTAGGGGCACGAGCCGGGGAGCTGTTTTTT
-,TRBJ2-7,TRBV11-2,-,CASSVGYEQYF,TGTGCCAGCAGCGTAGGATACGAGCAGTACTTC
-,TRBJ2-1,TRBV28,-,CASSRLARRNEQFF,TGTGCCAGCAGTCGGCTAGCGAGACGCAATGAGCAGTTCTTC
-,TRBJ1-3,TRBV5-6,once,CASSWGTWPSGNTIYF,TGTGCCAGCAGCTGGGGGACATGGCCCTCTGGAAACACCATATATTTT
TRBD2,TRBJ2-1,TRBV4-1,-,CASSQDPGSGSFSYNEQFF,TGCGCCAGCAGCCAAGACCCAGGTAGCGGGAGTTTCTCCTACAATGAGCAGTTCTTC
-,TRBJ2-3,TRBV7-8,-,CASSPIRTDTQYF,TGTGCCAGCAGCCCAATACGGACAGATACGCAGTATTTT
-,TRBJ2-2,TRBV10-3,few,CAISRETGELFF,TGTGCCATCAGCAGGGAAACCGGGGAGCTGTTTTTT
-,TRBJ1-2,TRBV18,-,CASSPQENYGYTF,TGTGCCAGCTCACCACAGGAAAACTATGGCTACACCTTC
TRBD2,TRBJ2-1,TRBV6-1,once,CASLSKSGGYNEQFF,TGTGCCAGCCTTTCTAAGAGCGGGGGGTACAATGAGCAGTTCTTC
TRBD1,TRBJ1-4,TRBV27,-,CASGTGGHEKLFF,TGTGCCAGCGGGACAGGGGGCCATGAAAAACTGTTTTTT
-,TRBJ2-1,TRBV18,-,CASRSTLGEQFF,TGTGCCAGCCGATCGACGTTAGGTGAGCAGTTCTTC
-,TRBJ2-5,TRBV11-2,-,CASSLDKETQYF,TGTGCCAGCAGCTTAGATAAAGAGACCCAGTACTTC
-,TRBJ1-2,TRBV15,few,CATSSDRRNYGYTF,TGTGCCACCAGCTCTGACAGGCGCAACTATGGCTACACCTTC
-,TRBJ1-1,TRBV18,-,CASSLGTSEAFF,TGTGCCAGCTCACTAGGGACAAGTGAAGCTTTCTTT
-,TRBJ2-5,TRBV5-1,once,CASSLGTGQGETQYF,TGCGCCAGCAGCTTGGGGACGGGGCAGGGGGAGACCCAGTACTTC
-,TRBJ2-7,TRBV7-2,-,CASSTRGYEQYF,TGTGCCAGCTCCACCAGGGGCTACGAGCAGTACTTC